The 8 T cell receptor beta chains presented below share a single source sample, sequenced in a study of blood T cell repertoires in COVID-19. Libraries were prepared by immunoSEQ multiplex PCR; TCRdb keeps only in-frame clonotypes and omits some of them. The repertoire consists of roughly 160,000 clones, with under 90% occurring once and the leading ten covering about 3.7%. Specimen: PBMCs or T cells enriched from blood (not recorded which). These receptors were collected from an older woman who had recovered from COVID-19.

This chain links TRBV10-3 with TRBJ2-3; 7 bases fit TRBD2. With 0 bases clipped from V and 4 bases from J, the junction kept 4 bases outside the gene matches. The CDR3 covers 15 residues. CDR1 and CDR2 (germline): ENHRY, SYGVKD. The CDR3: CAISESMAGADTQYF. The CDR3, as DNA: TGTGCCATCAGTGAGTCGATGGCGGGGGCAGATACGCAGTATTTT.

The chain recombines TRBV27 with TRBJ2-3, with D possibly being TRBD1 (5 bases). The CDR3 loop spans 14 amino acids. Germline CDR1 MNHEY, CDR2 SMNVEV (reference sequence). Trimming cost V 6 bases and J 1 base, with 11 bases left between them. The CDR3 DNA sequence: TGTGCCAGCAGAATCGGACACGGCACAGATACGCAGTATTTT. Its translation: CASRIGHGTDTQYF.

The chain joins TRBV3-1 (or the pseudogene TRBV3-2) to TRBJ2-2; weak D call: TRBD2 (5 bases). From germline, CDR1 is LGHDT and CDR2 YNNKEL (reference sequence). Trimming took off 3 bases at V and 1 base at J, with 9 bases between the two ends. This CDR3 contains 15 residues. CDR3 residues: CASSQGRRNTGELFF. The CDR3 bases are TGTGCCAGCAGCCAGGGGAGACGGAACACCGGGGAGCTGTTTTTT.

This chain connects TRBV3-1 (or the pseudogene TRBV3-2) to TRBJ1-6, with 8 positions matching TRBD1. The CDR3 totals 14 residues. Looked up from germline, CDR1 is LGHDT and CDR2 is YNNKEL (reference sequence). J was trimmed by 9 bases and V by 6 bases; bases with no gene match: 7. The CDR3 spells CASRATGASSPLHF. For the CDR3, the DNA is TGTGCCAGCAGGGCGACAGGGGCGAGTTCACCCCTCCACTTT.

The V gene is TRBV7-8, the J gene TRBJ1-2, with TRBD1 matching 9 bases. The CDR3 spans 14 residues. Germline lookup yields CDR1 SGHVS and CDR2 FQNEAQ. Trimming took 7 bases from V and 7 from J; bases not matched to a gene: 10. The CDR3 DNA reads as TGTGCCAGCACCGCGGACAGGGGTGGGTTTGGCTACACCTTC. Translated, it gives CASTADRGGFGYTF.

The chain carries TRBV3-1 (or the pseudogene TRBV3-2) and TRBJ1-1, with 8 positions matching TRBD1. The trim removed 2 bases at V and 4 bases at J, leaving 3 bases unmatched. Germline CDR1 is LGHDT and CDR2 is YNNKEL (reference sequence). The CDR3 totals 14 residues. CDR3 amino acids: CASSQQGAVTEAFF. The CDR3 coding sequence is TGTGCCAGCAGCCAACAGGGGGCGGTCACTGAAGCTTTCTTT.

The V gene is TRBV2, the J gene TRBJ2-1; 10 positions match TRBD2. There are 15 residues in the CDR3. V was clipped by 2 bases and J by 6 bases; unmatched bases: 4. Germline V gives CDR1 SNHLY, CDR2 FYNNEI. CDR3 bases: TGTGCCAGCAGTGAACAGGTAGCGGGGGGCAATGAGCAGTTCTTC. Amino acids: CASSEQVAGGNEQFF. Drawing the rest from reference TRBV2 and TRBJ2-1, the complete variable domain is EPEVTQTPSHQVTQMGQEVILRCVPISNHLYFYWYRQILGQKVEFLVSFYNNEISEKSEIFDDQFSVERPDGSNFTLKIRSTKLEDSAMYFCASSEQVAGGNEQFFGPGTRLTVL.

The genes are TRBV6-5 and TRBJ2-7; TRBD1 is a possible D gene (5 bases). Germline loops: CDR1 MNHEY, CDR2 SVGAGI. CDR3 length: 14 residues. V was pared by 7 bases and J by 5 bases, with 18 bases between. The CDR3: CASTAGWGRHEQYF. The CDR3, as DNA: TGTGCCAGCACCGCTGGTTGGGGCAGGCACGAGCAGTACTTC.